These 10 T cell receptor beta chains were sequenced from one sample in a study of blood T cell repertoires in COVID-19. This table comes from immunoSEQ multiplex PCR, and its TCRdb copy is limited to in-frame clones, with some not included. The sample carries just over 300,000 clones, around 87% recorded once. The sample comprised PBMCs or T cells enriched from blood (not recorded which). These receptor sequences come from a woman in her late teens or twenties with acute COVID-19.

The rearrangement uses TRBV18 and TRBJ1-1; 7 bases match TRBD1. This CDR3 spans 15 amino acids. Germline CDR1 KGHSH, CDR2 LQKENI. The V and J ends lost 1 base and 0 bases, in that order; junction bases with no gene match: 2. CDR3 loop: CASSPRTGMNTEAFF. DNA for the CDR3: TGTGCCAGCTCACCACGGACAGGAATGAACACTGAAGCTTTCTTT.

CDR3 sequence: CASSFYSNYGYTF. The DNA of the CDR3 is TGTGCCAGCAGTTTTTATTCTAACTATGGCTACACCTTC. The chain recombines TRBV27 with TRBJ1-2; D call uncertain. There are 13 residues in the CDR3. Germline-derived CDR1 and CDR2 are MNHEY and SMNVEV (reference sequence). Trimming left V 3 bases short and J 0 bases short, with 5 bases between.

The chain joins TRBV2 to TRBJ2-2; 10 nucleotides align to TRBD1. CDR1 SNHLY and CDR2 FYNNEI come from the germline V gene. This CDR3 is built from 15 residues. V dropped 7 bases and J dropped 0; count of bases not matched to a gene: 2. CDR3 in amino acids: CASTGQGTNTGELFF. CDR3 in DNA: TGTGCCAGCACGGGACAGGGGACGAACACCGGGGAGCTGTTTTTT.

This sequence joins TRBV9 and TRBJ2-1; 9 bases are shared with TRBD2. Losses at the gene ends were 0 bases for V and 7 bases for J; bases not matched to a gene: 8. Germline V gives CDR1 SGDLS, CDR2 YYNGEE. This CDR3 has 16 amino acids. Here the CDR3 reads CASSVGWAGGPNEQFF. Here the CDR3 DNA reads TGTGCCAGCAGCGTAGGATGGGCGGGAGGGCCAAATGAGCAGTTCTTC.

This chain links TRBV18 with TRBJ2-1, with 7 bases that match TRBD2. J lost 1 base, V lost 0 bases, and 6 bases had no gene match. Germline assignment: CDR1 KGHSH and CDR2 LQKENI. The CDR3 is 17 residues long. This chain's CDR3 is CASSPPSGGRSYNEQFF. The DNA of the CDR3 is TGTGCCAGCTCACCACCCTCAGGCGGGAGATCCTACAATGAGCAGTTCTTC.

The J gene is TRBJ2-7, the V gene TRBV2; 8 bases map to TRBD2. This CDR3 has 15 amino acids. With 4 bases clipped from V and 0 bases from J, the junction kept 5 bases outside the gene matches. Germline CDR1 SNHLY, CDR2 FYNNEI. DNA for the CDR3: TGTGCCAGCAGTGGATCAGGGACTAGCTCCTACGAGCAGTACTTC. Amino acid sequence: CASSGSGTSSYEQYF.

V gene TRBV30 combines with J gene TRBJ1-5; D remains ambiguous. Germline V CDR1 and CDR2: GTSNPN, SVGIG (reference sequence). Trimming took 0 bases from V and 0 from J, leaving 24 bases between them. The CDR3 runs to 20 residues. In DNA form, the CDR3 reads TGTGCCTGGAGTGTAAAGGGTAGGCTTGGGGAGACTCATAGCAATCAGCCCCAGCATTTT. Translated, it gives CAWSVKGRLGETHSNQPQHF.

The V call is TRBV30, the J call TRBJ2-1; 10 nucleotides match TRBD2. This CDR3 has 11 amino acids. J was trimmed by 15 bases and V by 2 bases; bases with no gene match: 4. CDR1 and CDR2 from the germline V gene are GTSNPN and SVGIG (reference sequence). The CDR3: CAWSSGRGSFF. CDR3 sequence (DNA): TGTGCCTGGAGTAGCGGGAGGGGGTCGTTCTTC.

The rearrangement joins TRBV27 to TRBJ1-1; possible D gene TRBD1, 6 bases. This CDR3 has 14 residues. V was trimmed by 5 bases and J by 1 base, leaving 11 bases between them. Germline V CDR1 and CDR2: MNHEY, SMNVEV (reference sequence). DNA of the CDR3: TGTGCCAGCAGTCTTACAGGGCCGAACACTGAAGCTTTCTTT. Translation: CASSLTGPNTEAFF.

The chain links TRBV28 to TRBJ2-3; maybe TRBD2 (5 bases). The CDR3 is made up of 15 amino acids. Germline V gene lookup returns CDR1 MDHEN and CDR2 SYDVKM. The V gene lost 5 bases and the J gene lost 0 bases, with 12 bases spanning the gap. The CDR3 DNA reads as TGTGCCAGCAGTGAACACAGCGGTAGCACAGATACGCAGTATTTT. Amino acid sequence: CASSEHSGSTDTQYF.